This T cell receptor (beta chain) originates from a study of blood T cell repertoires in COVID-19. Looking at the study overall: Whether acute or convalescent, the COVID-19 samples came from the United States, Italy and Spain.

In the original workflow: Reference gene primer amplification yielded estimated nucleated cell counts. Repertoires were generated with immunoSEQ multiplex PCR, while TCRdb's copy carries only in-frame clones and drops some. Clone size and the V and J calls come from that table; the DNA yielded D and trimming. Of fewer than 140,000 clones listed, less than 80% were seen once; the top ten hold approximately 6.2%. Those enrolled in Seattle joined during active infection and were followed longitudinally afterward. This TCR was recovered from an elderly man with COVID-19, enrolled during active disease. Sample: peripheral blood.

CDR3 sequence (DNA): TGTGCCAGCAGTTTGGGACTAGCGGGAGGTATAGATACGCAGTATTTT. Translating gives CASSLGLAGGIDTQYF. The chain combines TRBV2 with TRBJ2-3; TRBD2 agrees at 15 bases. In germline, CDR1 is SNHLY, CDR2 FYNNEI. The CDR3 is 16 amino acids. V was pared by 5 bases and J by 5 bases, with 5 bases of the junction left unmatched.